The next 21 T cell receptor beta chains were all read from a single sample in a study of beta chain features in type 1 diabetes. The sequenced template was cDNA made from the entire isolated RNA. Assay used: immunoSEQ multiplex PCR; TCRdb lists only in-frame clones, some missing. The profile shows 810,000 or so clones, 15% to 20% of them singletons. Sample: naive CD4+ T cells from blood. The receptors originated from a woman younger than 35 in good health.

The genes are TRBV7-6 and TRBJ2-3; 12 bases map to TRBD2. Trimming took 3 bases from V and 0 from J; bases not matched to a gene: 7. This CDR3 comprises 18 residues. In germline, CDR1 is SGHVS, CDR2 FNYEAQ. The CDR3 here is CASSFLAGGPGSTDTQYF. The DNA of the CDR3 is TGTGCCAGCAGCTTTCTAGCGGGAGGGCCTGGGAGCACAGATACGCAGTATTTT.

This clone has a handful of counts. The chain links TRBV18 to TRBJ1-2; D not resolved. The V end lost 5 bases, the J end lost 6 bases, and 7 bases lay between the germline ends. This CDR3 has 11 residues. Germline V gene sequence: CDR1 KGHSH, CDR2 LQKENI. CDR3 bases: TGTGCCAGCTCATCTCACCATGGCTACACCTTC. It codes for CASSSHHGYTF.

The gene calls are TRBV6-1 and TRBJ1-2; TRBD1 is a possible D gene (6 bases). From germline, CDR1 is MNHNS and CDR2 SASEGT. Trimming took 2 bases from V and 2 from J, leaving 15 bases between them. The CDR3 covers 16 residues. The CDR3 DNA sequence: TGTGCCAGCAGTGAATTCTCAGGGGTTCGCAACTATGGCTACACCTTC. The encoded protein is CASSEFSGVRNYGYTF.

This chain uses TRBV7-6 with TRBJ2-2; the D is unclear. Germline-derived CDR1 and CDR2 are SGHVS and FNYEAQ. CDR3 size: 15 residues. The germline V and J ends were trimmed by 1 base and 0 bases, with 6 bases remaining between them. The CDR3 nucleotides are TGTGCCAGCAGCTTAGGCGGCACGAACACCGGGGAGCTGTTTTTT. Protein product: CASSLGGTNTGELFF.

This sequence joins TRBV15 and TRBJ2-7; 8 bases are a match to TRBD1. The CDR3 covers 15 residues. V was clipped by 4 bases and J by 2 bases; unmatched bases: 7. Looked up from germline, CDR1 is LNHNV and CDR2 is YYDKDF (reference sequence). In DNA, the CDR3 is TGTGCCACCAGCAAAATAGGGACAGGTGCCTACGAGCAGTACTTC. It codes for CATSKIGTGAYEQYF.

The rearrangement joins TRBV6-5 to TRBJ1-2; perhaps TRBD1 as D (6 bases). V lost 5 bases and J 7 bases, leaving 14 bases between the germline ends. Germline CDR1 reads MNHEY; CDR2 reads SVGAGI. The CDR3 consists of 13 residues. This chain's CDR3 is CASSDLQGFGYTF. CDR3 DNA: TGTGCCAGCAGTGACCTACAGGGTTTTGGCTACACCTTC.

Of note for this clone: At the DNA level, this CDR3 is encoded by other sequences in the same sample as well. The rearrangement uses TRBV29-1 and TRBJ2-1, with TRBD2 matching 13 bases. Germline CDR1 reads SQVTM; CDR2 reads ANQGSEA. V dropped 7 bases and J dropped 1; count of bases not matched to a gene: 4. The CDR3 consists of 15 residues. DNA of the CDR3: TGCAGCGGGAGGACTAGCGGGAGTTCCTACAATGAGCAGTTCTTC. Residues: CSGRTSGSSYNEQFF.

The rearrangement links TRBV28 to TRBJ2-5; a weak D match, TRBD2 (5 bases). This CDR3 is 15 amino acids long. V was shortened by 3 bases and J by 7 bases, with 18 bases between the two germline ends. Germline values: CDR1 MDHEN, CDR2 SYDVKM. CDR3 loop: CASSLEMSRGGTQYF. CDR3 DNA: TGTGCCAGCAGTTTGGAGATGTCTCGGGGTGGGACCCAGTACTTC.

This clone was observed a handful of times. J is TRBJ2-1 and V is TRBV7-9; a possible D gene is TRBD2 (6 bases). CDR1 SEHNR and CDR2 FQNEAQ come from the germline V gene (reference sequence). The CDR3 runs to 14 residues. V was cut by 4 bases and J by 8 bases, with 15 bases left in between. This CDR3 reads CASSSSVGKDEQFF. DNA for the CDR3: TGTGCCAGCAGCTCTAGCGTCGGGAAGGATGAGCAGTTCTTC.

CDR3 loop: CASSVRGTEKLFF. Written as DNA, the CDR3 is TGTGCCAGCAGTGTCAGGGGGACGGAAAAACTGTTTTTT. The chain joins TRBV7-9 to TRBJ1-4, with 7 bases matching TRBD1. This CDR3 is 13 amino acids long. CDR1 is SEHNR, CDR2 FQNEAQ, per germline (reference sequence). V was clipped by 6 bases and J by 8 bases; unmatched bases: 6.

This clone was picked up a small number of times. The rearrangement links TRBV5-1 to TRBJ2-7, with D uncertain. Germline V gene sequence: CDR1 SGHRS, CDR2 YFSETQ. The CDR3 totals 15 residues. V lost 4 bases, J lost 0 bases, and 14 bases lay in between. In nucleotides, the CDR3 is TGCGCCAGCAGCCCCGGACCTGATAGCTCCTACGAGCAGTACTTC. The encoded protein is CASSPGPDSSYEQYF.

In nucleotides, the CDR3 is TGTGCCAGCAGCCGTTTTCTGAACTCTGGAAACACCATATATTTT. Translated, it gives CASSRFLNSGNTIYF. The chain links TRBV28 to TRBJ1-3; D is ambiguous. Germline V lookup: CDR1 MDHEN, CDR2 SYDVKM. Trimming took off 6 bases at V and 0 bases at J, with 12 bases between the two ends. The CDR3 has 15 amino acids.

This clone was counted between two and nine times. This chain links TRBV18 with TRBJ2-3, with unresolved D. The germline CDR1 and CDR2 sequences are KGHSH and LQKENI. Trimming took 3 bases from V and 4 from J, leaving 17 bases between them. The CDR3 contains 16 residues. Here the CDR3 DNA reads TGTGCCAGCTCACCGTCGCTAGATCGACCCCCAGATACGCAGTATTTT. Translating it yields CASSPSLDRPPDTQYF.

The chain combines TRBV19 with TRBJ1-5, with a weak D call TRBD1 (5 bases). Per germline, CDR1 LNHDA and CDR2 SQIVND (reference sequence). This CDR3 is built from 14 residues. Trimming shortened V by 7 bases and J by 3 bases, and 13 bases separated the two germline ends. The CDR3 DNA reads TGTGCCAGTACCCTGGGACCGTTCAATCAGCCCCAGCATTTT. It encodes CASTLGPFNQPQHF.

This clone was counted only a few times. The gene calls are TRBV9 and TRBJ2-5; D gene unclear. Trimming left V 4 bases short and J 1 base short, with 11 bases between. CDR3 length equals 14 residues. Germline V lookup: CDR1 SGDLS, CDR2 YYNGEE. The CDR3 loop is CASSKGIGQETQYF. The CDR3 DNA is TGTGCCAGCAGCAAAGGGATTGGCCAAGAGACCCAGTACTTC. The whole variable domain, remainder taken from reference TRBV9 and TRBJ2-5, is DSGVTQTPKHLITATGQRVTLRCSPRSGDLSVYWYQQSLDQGLQFLIQYYNGEERAKGNILERFSAQQFPDLHSELNLSSLELGDSALYFCASSKGIGQETQYFGPGTRLLVL.

This clone was observed a few times. V usage is TRBV5-5 and J usage is TRBJ1-1; 7 bases are a match to TRBD1. The ends lost 0 bases at V and 1 base at J; junction bases unmatched: 6. The CDR3 has 16 residues. CDR1 is SGHKS and CDR2 is YYEKEE in the germline V gene (reference sequence). The CDR3 spells CASSLGGGAGNTEAFF. The DNA for the CDR3 is TGTGCCAGCAGCTTGGGAGGGGGCGCGGGGAACACTGAAGCTTTCTTT.

The chain combines TRBV27 with TRBJ2-6; no reliable D call. Germline-derived CDR1 and CDR2 are MNHEY and SMNVEV (reference sequence). Trimming removed 8 bases from V and 3 bases from J, with 8 bases in between. The CDR3 spans 13 residues. The CDR3 DNA follows: TGTGCCAGCCGGGCACGTGGGGCCAACGTCCTGACTTTC. It encodes CASRARGANVLTF.

This clone was seen only a few times. The chain uses TRBV15 and TRBJ2-7; no clear D. V gave up 2 bases and J gave up 6 bases, with 23 bases separating them. From germline, CDR1 is LNHNV and CDR2 YYDKDF (reference sequence). This CDR3 comprises 17 residues. CDR3 residues: CATSRTPLILPESEQYF. The DNA of the CDR3 is TGTGCCACCAGCAGAACCCCCCTCATCCTCCCGGAAAGCGAGCAGTACTTC.

The chain joins TRBV5-4 to TRBJ1-5, with D unclear. The length of the CDR3 is 13 residues. The germline V gene has CDR1 SGHNT and CDR2 YYREEE (reference sequence). The V end lost 4 bases, the J end lost 0 bases, and 5 bases lay between the germline ends. The CDR3 spells CASSLNSNQPQHF. CDR3 bases: TGTGCCAGCAGCCTTAATAGCAATCAGCCCCAGCATTTT.

This clone was seen a handful of times. This chain links TRBV18 with TRBJ2-2; no firm D call. V was cut by 5 bases and J by 0 bases, with 13 bases left in between. Germline CDR1 is KGHSH and CDR2 is LQKENI. There are 16 residues in the CDR3. The CDR3 region is CASSEQQVANTGELFF. In DNA, the CDR3 is TGTGCCAGCTCAGAACAGCAAGTCGCGAACACCGGGGAGCTGTTTTTT.

This clone has just a few counts. V usage is TRBV18 and J usage is TRBJ2-3; a possible D gene is TRBD2 (5 bases). The CDR3 runs to 14 residues. Germline V gene data show CDR1 as KGHSH and CDR2 as LQKENI. Trimming removed 8 bases at V and 2 bases at J, with 14 bases between. Here the CDR3 reads CASTTSEDTDTQYF. In DNA, the CDR3 is TGTGCCAGCACAACTAGTGAGGACACAGATACGCAGTATTTT.